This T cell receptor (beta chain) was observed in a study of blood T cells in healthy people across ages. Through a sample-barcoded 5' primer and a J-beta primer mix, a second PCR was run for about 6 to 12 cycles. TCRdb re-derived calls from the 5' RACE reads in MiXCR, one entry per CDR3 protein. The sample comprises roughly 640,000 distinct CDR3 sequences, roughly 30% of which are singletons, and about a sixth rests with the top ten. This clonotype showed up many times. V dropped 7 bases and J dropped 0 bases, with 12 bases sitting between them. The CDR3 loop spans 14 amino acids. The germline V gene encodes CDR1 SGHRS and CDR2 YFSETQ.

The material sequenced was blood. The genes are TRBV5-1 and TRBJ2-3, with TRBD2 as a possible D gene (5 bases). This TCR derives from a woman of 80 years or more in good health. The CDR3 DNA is TGCGCCAGCGGGAGATCCTCTAGCACAGATACGCAGTATTTT. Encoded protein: CASGRSSSTDTQYF.